One and the same sample provided the 4 T cell receptor beta chains below, sequenced in a study of T cell repertoires and HLA-DP antigens. The protocol was immunoSEQ multiplex PCR, while the TCRdb copy is restricted to in-frame clones and leaves out a portion. Altogether around 110,000 clones are present, over 90% being singletons, with the ten largest covering less than 0.35%. No antigens are known for them. Sequencing was carried out using CD4+ T cells from PBMCs. Receptors were obtained from a young woman in good health and CMV-seronegative.

The chain has TRBV2 and TRBJ2-5; 8 bases line up with TRBD2. The CDR3 spans 16 residues. V shed 3 bases and J 2 bases; nucleotides not matched to a gene: 8. Germline-derived CDR1 and CDR2 are SNHLY and FYNNEI. The CDR3 nucleotides read TGTGCCAGCAGTGACCCCACAGCGGGGGTTCAAGAGACCCAGTACTTC. The encoded protein is CASSDPTAGVQETQYF.

The J gene is TRBJ2-3, the V gene TRBV18; weak D call: TRBD1 (6 bases). Germline CDR1 and CDR2: KGHSH and LQKENI. This CDR3 has 13 amino acids. The V gene lost 5 bases and the J gene lost 5 bases, with 11 bases spanning the gap. The CDR3 reads CASSTGQRDTQYF. DNA for the CDR3: TGTGCCAGCTCAACCGGACAGCGAGATACGCAGTATTTT.

The chain combines TRBV7-2 with TRBJ1-5; the D is unclear. CDR3 length: 13 residues. Germline CDR1 is SGHTA and CDR2 is FQGNSA. Trimming removed 5 bases from V and 7 bases from J, with 12 bases in between. The CDR3 coding sequence is TGTGCCAGCAGCATCGAGGACCGGCAGCCCCAGCATTTT. Amino acids: CASSIEDRQPQHF.

This clone has a single count. The genes are TRBV7-3 and TRBJ2-1, with 8 bases identical to TRBD1. CDR1 SGHTA and CDR2 FQGTGA come from the germline V gene. The CDR3 runs 13 residues. Trimming took 5 bases from V and 6 from J; bases not matched to a gene: 3. The CDR3 reads CASSLDRGNEQFF. The CDR3, as DNA: TGTGCCAGCAGCCTAGACAGGGGCAATGAGCAGTTCTTC.